A selection of T cell receptor beta chains follows, all from one sample in a study of T-cell reconstitution after alpha-beta-depleted transplantation in children. TCRdb fed the PCR reads into MiXCR, producing one record per CDR3 protein. This table has over 80,000 distinct CDR3 sequences, 20% to 30% appearing once. The sequencing used PBMCs, collected before TCRalphabeta/CD19-depleted stem cell transplant. Receptor source: a boy younger than 10 with acute lymphoblastic leukemia, due to receive a stem cell transplant. Each CDR3 is given without its conserved first and last residue.

j_gene: TRBJ1-1; v_gene: TRBV6-2/TRBV6-3; CDR3aa: ASSPTGTGFGRDTEAF
j_gene: TRBJ2-1; v_gene: TRBV20-1; CDR3aa: SARSLAEGLRNYNEQF
j_gene: TRBJ2-7; v_gene: TRBV4-2; CDR3aa: AISPGPGYEQY
j_gene: TRBJ1-1; v_gene: TRBV20-1; CDR3aa: SQQSGGQEAF
j_gene: TRBJ1-1; v_gene: TRBV10-2; CDR3aa: ASSESEGPEAF
j_gene: TRBJ2-4; v_gene: TRBV5-4; CDR3aa: ASSLEGVASGSYRGNIQY
j_gene: TRBJ1-2; v_gene: TRBV7-2; CDR3aa: ASSLDSGGMKDGYT
j_gene: TRBJ2-3; v_gene: TRBV24-1; CDR3aa: ATGGQGLPHDTQY
j_gene: TRBJ1-1; v_gene: TRBV12-3/TRBV12-4; CDR3aa: ASRSGFGTEAF
j_gene: TRBJ2-1; v_gene: TRBV5-1; CDR3aa: ASSLGGGGAYNEQF
j_gene: TRBJ2-3; v_gene: TRBV7-3; CDR3aa: ASSSLAEGPLGDTQY
j_gene: TRBJ2-4; v_gene: TRBV4-3; CDR3aa: ASSPAGQNIQY
j_gene: TRBJ2-3; v_gene: TRBV4-1; CDR3aa: ASSQVGLPPSTDTQY
j_gene: TRBJ2-7; v_gene: TRBV5-1; CDR3aa: ASSTSYEQY
j_gene: TRBJ2-5; v_gene: TRBV20-1; CDR3aa: SARDTSFLETQY
j_gene: TRBJ2-3; v_gene: TRBV7-9; CDR3aa: ASTSPSTDTQY
j_gene: TRBJ2-3; v_gene: TRBV5-6; CDR3aa: ASSWAERRTDTQY
j_gene: TRBJ2-7; v_gene: TRBV28; CDR3aa: ASSFRGSYEQY
j_gene: TRBJ1-4; v_gene: TRBV6-5; CDR3aa: ASSYGQVAEKLF
j_gene: TRBJ1-3; v_gene: TRBV11-2; CDR3aa: ASSLTNSGNTIY
j_gene: TRBJ2-2; v_gene: TRBV4-1; CDR3aa: ASSQEQGQGTGELF
j_gene: TRBJ2-2; v_gene: TRBV27; CDR3aa: ASSTPDNPGELF
j_gene: TRBJ2-7; v_gene: TRBV20-1; CDR3aa: SARAGAEALLSYEQY
j_gene: TRBJ1-1; v_gene: TRBV4-1; CDR3aa: ASSQERGRGRFTEAF
j_gene: TRBJ2-7; v_gene: TRBV11-2; CDR3aa: ASSLPAEGPSWREQY
j_gene: TRBJ2-1; v_gene: TRBV25-1; CDR3aa: ASEITGTSGLGKQF
j_gene: TRBJ1-2; v_gene: TRBV15; CDR3aa: ATSLRGYGYT
j_gene: TRBJ2-1; v_gene: TRBV4-2; CDR3aa: ASSQDYGEQF
j_gene: TRBJ2-3; v_gene: TRBV6-2/TRBV6-3; CDR3aa: ASSTRGPTGTDTQY
j_gene: TRBJ2-7; v_gene: TRBV5-6; CDR3aa: ARSPALIYEQY
j_gene: TRBJ2-1; v_gene: TRBV30; CDR3aa: AWSPGLQRGEQF
j_gene: TRBJ2-3; v_gene: TRBV4-1; CDR3aa: ASSQPGGDDTQY
j_gene: TRBJ1-3; v_gene: TRBV20-1; CDR3aa: SARYREGNTIY
j_gene: TRBJ2-5; v_gene: TRBV24-1; CDR3aa: ATSDSDSLQETQY
j_gene: TRBJ2-2; v_gene: TRBV3-1; CDR3aa: ASSQTGLAVLGAGELF
j_gene: TRBJ2-2; v_gene: TRBV28; CDR3aa: ASQPPILGASGELF
j_gene: TRBJ1-2; v_gene: TRBV6-2/TRBV6-3; CDR3aa: ASSWTANYGYT
j_gene: TRBJ2-5; v_gene: TRBV30; CDR3aa: AWSQGRGQETQY
j_gene: TRBJ1-2; v_gene: TRBV5-6; CDR3aa: ASSDQGRMGGYT
j_gene: TRBJ2-2; v_gene: TRBV6-4; CDR3aa: ASSPNPGTGELF
j_gene: TRBJ1-2; v_gene: TRBV12-3/TRBV12-4; CDR3aa: ASSQDRTLGYT
j_gene: TRBJ1-6; v_gene: TRBV7-9; CDR3aa: ASGVPFSPLH
j_gene: TRBJ1-5; v_gene: TRBV6-2/TRBV6-3; CDR3aa: ASSQLTAYQPQH
j_gene: TRBJ2-7; v_gene: TRBV6-1; CDR3aa: ASSLLGQGSPPYEQY
j_gene: TRBJ2-7; v_gene: TRBV10-3; CDR3aa: AISEGLQTSEQY
j_gene: TRBJ2-1; v_gene: TRBV12-3/TRBV12-4; CDR3aa: ASSFASGGASEQF
j_gene: TRBJ1-6; v_gene: TRBV5-1; CDR3aa: ASSLSGQGSSPLH
j_gene: TRBJ2-3; v_gene: TRBV29-1; CDR3aa: SARPGPRSDTDTQY
j_gene: TRBJ2-7; v_gene: TRBV20-1; CDR3aa: SARDRVERVGQY
j_gene: TRBJ2-1; v_gene: TRBV2; CDR3aa: ASSAGGSRVNEQF
j_gene: TRBJ2-7; v_gene: TRBV7-6; CDR3aa: ASSPRDSGYEQY
j_gene: TRBJ2-1; v_gene: TRBV5-6; CDR3aa: ASSFAGEQF
j_gene: TRBJ2-5; v_gene: TRBV7-2; CDR3aa: ASSFRGGTQY
j_gene: TRBJ2-1; v_gene: TRBV2; CDR3aa: ASPAGATYNEQF
j_gene: TRBJ2-6; v_gene: TRBV15; CDR3aa: ATSRDPLGVTGANVLT
j_gene: TRBJ2-2; v_gene: TRBV5-5; CDR3aa: ASSLVRGNTGELF
j_gene: TRBJ1-5; v_gene: TRBV20-1; CDR3aa: SVKPGLQPQH